Listed below are T cell receptor beta chains from one sample, sequenced in a study of early T cells in non-severe SARS-CoV-2 infection. TCRdb called the 5' RACE reads again in MiXCR, with one record for every CDR3 protein. The sample holds more than 60,000 distinct CDR3 sequences; roughly 9.5% are singletons and the top ten take 5.9%. The specimen sequenced was whole blood. These receptors were obtained from an adult who was a healthcare worker with PCR-confirmed SARS-CoV-2 infection or an uninfected control (not recorded which). The CDR3 runs from the conserved cysteine through the conserved F or W. A D gene is named only where the DNA matches it firmly. Size tells how often a clone was seen (once, few, many) or the class of an expanded clone, and some rows leave it out.

DNA	CDR3	J	D	size	V
TGTGCCAGCAGCGTAGCCCGACTAGCGGGAGCCGGGGAGCTGTTTTTT	CASSVARLAGAGELFF	TRBJ2-2	TRBD2	few	TRBV9
TGTGCCAGCAGCCTACAGGAGAACTATGGCTACACCTTC	CASSLQENYGYTF	TRBJ1-2	-	few	TRBV5-4
TGTGCCAGCAGCCAAGAACAAGGGATCTCCTACGAGCAGTACTTC	CASSQEQGISYEQYF	TRBJ2-7	-	-	TRBV3-1
TGTGCCACCAATCGAGGCAGGGACATTAACGAGCAGTACTTC	CATNRGRDINEQYF	TRBJ2-7	-	-	TRBV10-3
TGCAGTGCCCGAGCCGGGACTACACCCAATGAGCAGTTCTTC	CSARAGTTPNEQFF	TRBJ2-1	TRBD2	many	TRBV20-1
TGTGCCAGCAGGGACCCCGGGACTAGTTTCACCGGGGAGCTGTTTTTT	CASRDPGTSFTGELFF	TRBJ2-2	TRBD2	few	TRBV7-8
TGTGCCAGCAGCGTCGAGACAGGGTTTGCGGGTGAGCAGTTCTTC	CASSVETGFAGEQFF	TRBJ2-1	TRBD1	few	TRBV9
TGTGCCAGCACCCCCCGGTCGGAAAACACCGGGGAGCTGTTTTTT	CASTPRSENTGELFF	TRBJ2-2	-	-	TRBV7-7
TGTGCCAGTAGTATTAGGTCCTTCTCCACCTGGGGGCAGTTCTTC	CASSIRSFSTWGQFF	TRBJ2-1	-	-	TRBV19
TGTGCCTGGAGTGTAGGGGGTGCTGGGGCCAACGTCCTGACTTTC	CAWSVGGAGANVLTF	TRBJ2-6	-	many	TRBV30
TGTGCCAGCAGCCTAGGGGCGGTTACCACCGGGGAGCTGTTTTTT	CASSLGAVTTGELFF	TRBJ2-2	-	few	TRBV14
TGCGCCAGCGGACCTGGGGACAGGGGAAGTGACGAGCAGTACTTC	CASGPGDRGSDEQYF	TRBJ2-7	TRBD1	-	TRBV5-1
TGCGCCAGCAGCCAAGAGATTCCGGGACAGGGCACAGATACGCAGTATTTT	CASSQEIPGQGTDTQYF	TRBJ2-3	TRBD1	many	TRBV4-3
TGCAGTGCTAGTTCACTAGACCGCTACGAGCAGTACTTC	CSASSLDRYEQYF	TRBJ2-7	-	-	TRBV20-1
TGTGCCAGCAGCCCCAAGAGTACGAACACTGAAGCTTTCTTT	CASSPKSTNTEAFF	TRBJ1-1	-	many	TRBV7-9
TGTGCCAGCAGCTTAGCAGTGAGGGATACGCAGTATTTT	CASSLAVRDTQYF	TRBJ2-3	-	-	TRBV7-6
TGTGCCAGCAGTTTATACAGGTCTAGCACAGATACGCAGTATTTT	CASSLYRSSTDTQYF	TRBJ2-3	-	-	TRBV27
TGTGCCAGCAGTTCCCAGGGGGGGAACACTGAAGCTTTCTTT	CASSSQGGNTEAFF	TRBJ1-1	TRBD1	few	TRBV6-5
TGTGCCAGCAGTCAGACGACAGCTAACTATGGCTACACCTTC	CASSQTTANYGYTF	TRBJ1-2	-	many	TRBV12-3/TRBV12-4
TGCGCCAGCAGCCAAGATGGGTCAGTCTCTGGAAACACCATATATTTT	CASSQDGSVSGNTIYF	TRBJ1-3	-	-	TRBV4-1
TGTGCCAGCAGCTTAGGGACAGCCTATAATGAAAAACTGTTTTTT	CASSLGTAYNEKLFF	TRBJ1-4	-	-	TRBV7-2
TGCAGTGCTAGAAAATTGGGACAGCAATCCTACGAGCAGTACTTC	CSARKLGQQSYEQYF	TRBJ2-7	TRBD1	many	TRBV20-1
TGTGCCAGCAGTCGGACTAGCGGAGTAGCCACCGGGGAGCTGTTTTTT	CASSRTSGVATGELFF	TRBJ2-2	TRBD2	few	TRBV6-2/TRBV6-3
TGTGCCAGTAGTATCGGACAGAATCAGCCCCAGCATTTT	CASSIGQNQPQHF	TRBJ1-5	-	few	TRBV19
TGTGCCAGCAGGGAGGGGGGAATGTCCTCCCGCGAGCAGTACTTC	CASREGGMSSREQYF	TRBJ2-7	-	-	TRBV6-1
TGTGCCAGTAGTCCACACAGGGACTCTGGGGCCAACGTCCTGACTTTC	CASSPHRDSGANVLTF	TRBJ2-6	-	many	TRBV19
TGCAGCGTTGATCGACAGGGCGTTTCGGGCTACACCTTC	CSVDRQGVSGYTF	TRBJ1-2	TRBD1	-	TRBV29-1
TGTGCCAGCAGCTTAGCGACCCTTATCTCCTACGAGCAGTACTTC	CASSLATLISYEQYF	TRBJ2-7	-	many	TRBV7-2
TGTGCCAGCACGGACACTACTACCGGGGAGCTGTTTTTT	CASTDTTTGELFF	TRBJ2-2	-	-	TRBV7-7
TGTGCCAGTGGACAGGATTCTGGCTACACCTTC	CASGQDSGYTF	TRBJ1-2	TRBD1	few	TRBV6-5
TGCAGTGCTACATTCGGGGGATGGAAAACCTACGAGCAGTACTTC	CSATFGGWKTYEQYF	TRBJ2-7	-	few	TRBV20-1
TGTGCCAGCAGAGACCGGGCTACACCCGCGGGTGAGCAGTTCTTC	CASRDRATPAGEQFF	TRBJ2-1	-	few	TRBV12-3/TRBV12-4
TGCAGCGTTGCCAACTCCTACGAGCAGTACTTC	CSVANSYEQYF	TRBJ2-7	-	-	TRBV29-1
TGTGCCAGCAGTTTTTACGACAGGGGCTATGGCTACACCTTC	CASSFYDRGYGYTF	TRBJ1-2	TRBD1	many	TRBV6-5
TGTGCCATCAGTGCGACCGGGACTAGCGGGAACGAGCAGTACTTC	CAISATGTSGNEQYF	TRBJ2-7	TRBD2	many	TRBV10-3
TGCAGCGTCGCTCCGGGACAGGGGAGCGGCTATGGCTACACCTTC	CSVAPGQGSGYGYTF	TRBJ1-2	TRBD1	many	TRBV29-1
TGTGCCAGCAGCCGAAGTCACAGTCCTAACACCGGGGAGCTGTTTTTT	CASSRSHSPNTGELFF	TRBJ2-2	-	many	TRBV5-5
TGCGCCAGCAAGAGTAGCCCAGGGACTGAGCAGTTCTTC	CASKSSPGTEQFF	TRBJ2-1	-	many	TRBV10-1
TGTGCCTCTGGCCCGGCTAGCGGGAACACCGGGGAGCTGTTTTTT	CASGPASGNTGELFF	TRBJ2-2	TRBD2	-	TRBV19
TGTGCCAGCAGCTTAGATGGTGGGAAGACCCAGTACTTC	CASSLDGGKTQYF	TRBJ2-5	-	-	TRBV7-9
TGCAGTGCTAGAGATCGTGGCGGGACCGGTAATGAGCAGTTCTTC	CSARDRGGTGNEQFF	TRBJ2-1	-	many	TRBV20-1
TGTGCCAGCAGCTACGGGGGGGGAGCCGATCCTGAGACCCAGTACTTC	CASSYGGGADPETQYF	TRBJ2-5	TRBD2	few	TRBV7-2
TGTGCCAGCAGCATTGAGGGACAGGGGCACAATGAGCAGTTCTTC	CASSIEGQGHNEQFF	TRBJ2-1	TRBD1	many	TRBV9
TGTGCCAGCAGCCTCGGACTAGCGGGCAATGAGCAGTTCTTC	CASSLGLAGNEQFF	TRBJ2-1	TRBD2	many	TRBV7-2
TGTGCCAGCAGCCCCGGACAGGGTTTTCCCTACGAGCAGTACTTC	CASSPGQGFPYEQYF	TRBJ2-7	TRBD1	many	TRBV14
TGTGCCAGCAGCGTAAGTTTAGAGGATATGGCTTTCTTT	CASSVSLEDMAFF	TRBJ1-1	-	few	TRBV9
TGTGCCAGCACCCTAGAAGGGGGCGCGAGCAATCAGCCCCAGCATTTT	CASTLEGGASNQPQHF	TRBJ1-5	TRBD1	-	TRBV2
TGTGCCAGCAGTGAACGTCTAGCGGGGAACACCGGGGAGCTGTTTTTT	CASSERLAGNTGELFF	TRBJ2-2	TRBD2	many	TRBV2
TGCAGCGTACACAACGAGCAGTTCTTC	CSVHNEQFF	TRBJ2-1	-	many	TRBV29-1
TGTGCCAGCAGTTTCCGCAGGGGGCTAGAGCAGTACTTC	CASSFRRGLEQYF	TRBJ2-7	TRBD1	-	TRBV27
TGCAGTGCGAGTTCACTAGCGGGGACTGGGGCCAACGTCCTGACTTTC	CSASSLAGTGANVLTF	TRBJ2-6	TRBD2	many	TRBV20-1
TGTGCCACCCGGGACCCCTACAATGAGCAGTTCTTC	CATRDPYNEQFF	TRBJ2-1	-	few	TRBV15
TGTGCCAGCAGCTTAGATCTGGCGGGAGGGCCTCAGAGTGAGCAGTTCTTC	CASSLDLAGGPQSEQFF	TRBJ2-1	TRBD2	many	TRBV11-2